The 7 T cell receptor beta chains below all came from one sample that was sequenced in a study of cytomegalovirus exposure and HLA in healthy donors (dated 2017 in TCRdb). The library relied on the immunoSEQ multiplex PCR assay. For the multiplex PCR, a mixture combining 60 forward primers for TCR Vbeta segments and 13 reverse primers for TCR Jbeta segments was used. TCRdb limited this immuneACCESS table to in-frame rearrangements with V and J called. A share of clones is missing; checked studies link under half to unresolved V genes, and the rest is unexplained. Recorded for this sample are 110,000 to 150,000 clones; roughly 70% of them occurred a single time. Approximately 2.3% of the sample comes from the top ten. Source material: PBMCs. These receptors came from an older woman in good health and CMV-seropositive.

This clone appeared a few times. The chain has TRBV30 and TRBJ2-3; 7 nucleotides match TRBD1. This CDR3 spans 15 amino acids. Germline CDR1 GTSNPN, CDR2 SVGIG (reference sequence). V trimming: 4 bases; J trimming: 2 bases; junction bases outside the gene matches: 9. Here the CDR3 reads CAWTRQGVLTDTQYF. The DNA for the CDR3 is TGTGCCTGGACGCGGCAGGGGGTCCTCACAGATACGCAGTATTTT.

The chain couples TRBV5-1 to TRBJ1-5; possible D gene TRBD1, 5 bases. The V and J ends lost 4 bases and 6 bases respectively, with 14 bases between them. Per the germline V gene, CDR1 is SGHRS and CDR2 is YFSETQ. The CDR3 has 14 residues. This CDR3 is CASSPQGGSQPQHF. CDR3 coding DNA: TGCGCCAGCAGCCCCCAGGGAGGTAGTCAGCCCCAGCATTTT.

This clone was counted a single time. The chain has TRBV11-2 and TRBJ1-5; D is unclear. The CDR3 length is 15 residues. Germline lookup yields CDR1 SGHAT and CDR2 FQNNGV. V was clipped by 5 bases and J by 0 bases, with 11 bases between them. This CDR3 reads CASSRWHDSNQPQHF. As DNA, the CDR3 is TGTGCCAGCAGCCGATGGCACGATAGCAATCAGCCCCAGCATTTT.

The rearrangement uses TRBV5-1 and TRBJ2-3; 7 bases are a match to TRBD2. Germline V lookup: CDR1 SGHRS, CDR2 YFSETQ. The CDR3 is made up of 15 amino acids. Germline trimming cut 0 bases from V and 2 bases from J; bases unmatched to any gene: 3. In DNA, the CDR3 is TGCGCCAGCAGCTTGGGCGGGAGCAACACAGATACGCAGTATTTT. Amino acid sequence: CASSLGGSNTDTQYF. Complete variable domain (other parts from reference TRBV5-1 and TRBJ2-3): KAGVTQTPRYLIKTRGQQVTLSCSPISGHRSVSWYQQTPGQGLQFLFEYFSETQRNKGNFPGRFSGRQFSNSRSEMNVSTLELGDSALYLCASSLGGSNTDTQYFGPGTRLTVL.

This clone showed up just once. The chain has TRBV6-4 and TRBJ2-1; 14 nucleotides agree with TRBD2. CDR1 is MRHNA and CDR2 is SNTAGT in the germline V gene. The J segment lost 0 bases and the V segment lost 7 bases, leaving 11 bases of the junction unmatched. This CDR3 spans 19 amino acids. DNA for the CDR3: TGTGCCAGCACCCCGACTAGCGGGAGGGCCGGGGGCTCCTACAATGAGCAGTTCTTC. Amino acid sequence: CASTPTSGRAGGSYNEQFF.

The chain links TRBV6-1 to TRBJ2-2, with D tentatively TRBD1 (5 bases). V was cut by 2 bases and J by 5 bases, with 12 bases left in between. The germline V gene encodes CDR1 MNHNS and CDR2 SASEGT. This CDR3 contains 15 residues. The CDR3 coding sequence is TGTGCCAGCAGTGAACAGGGATTAAGGACCGGGGAGCTGTTTTTT. It is translated as CASSEQGLRTGELFF.

This clone was recorded once. The chain uses TRBV7-8 and TRBJ2-1; perhaps TRBD1 as D (7 bases). Germline CDR1 is SGHVS and CDR2 is FQNEAQ. V lost 6 bases, J lost 9 bases, and 15 bases lay in between. This CDR3 is built from 13 residues. CDR3 DNA: TGTGCCAGCAGAGTGGGCAGGGGGGTTGAGCAGTTCTTC. It yields the protein CASRVGRGVEQFF.